The 6 T cell receptor beta chains listed next were all sequenced from one sample in a study of OX40 agonist ivuxolimab in advanced cancers. The protocol was immunoSEQ multiplex PCR, while the TCRdb copy is restricted to in-frame clones and leaves out a portion. The sample yields about 57,000 clones, approximately 92% seen once. The input for sequencing was CD4+ or CD8+ T cells sorted from blood, taken in a trial of the OX40 agonist ivuxolimab. Source of these receptors: an adult with an advanced solid tumor such as melanoma, head and neck, liver or kidney cancer.

V gene TRBV7-8 combines with J gene TRBJ2-5; D is unresolved. Looked up from germline, CDR1 is SGHVS and CDR2 is FQNEAQ. V lost 4 bases, J lost 5 bases, and 5 bases lay in between. This CDR3 region has 11 residues. CDR3 bases: TGTGCCAGCAGCTCGATCGAGACCCAGTACTTC. This sequence encodes CASSSIETQYF.

This chain uses TRBV20-1 with TRBJ2-1; 7 bases align to TRBD2. The CDR3 extends over 10 amino acids. Germline-derived CDR1 and CDR2 are DFQATT and SNEGSKA (reference sequence). The J segment lost 15 bases and the V segment lost 4 bases, leaving 6 bases of the junction unmatched. The CDR3 region is CSATSGRAFF. For the CDR3, the DNA is TGCAGTGCTACGAGTGGGAGGGCGTTCTTC.

The chain has TRBV28 and TRBJ2-7; D gene ambiguous. This CDR3 comprises 12 residues. Germline assignment: CDR1 MDHEN and CDR2 SYDVKM. Trimming took off 3 bases at V and 2 bases at J, with 5 bases between the two ends. The CDR3 spells CASSFSPYEQYF. The CDR3 bases are TGTGCCAGCAGTTTTTCGCCCTACGAGCAGTACTTC.

V usage is TRBV6-6 and J usage is TRBJ2-7; 11 positions match TRBD2. Germline-derived CDR1 and CDR2 are MNHNY and SVGAGI (reference sequence). Losses at the gene ends were 4 bases for V and 0 bases for J; bases not matched to a gene: 5. The CDR3 is 16 residues long. The CDR3 bases are TGTGCCAGCAGTTCTAGGACTAGCGGGCCCTCCTACGAGCAGTACTTC. It specifies CASSSRTSGPSYEQYF.

V gene TRBV7-3 combines with J gene TRBJ2-3; the D is unclear. CDR1 and CDR2 (germline): SGHTA, FQGTGA. V was clipped by 2 bases and J by 4 bases, with 10 bases between them. This CDR3 has 14 amino acids. The CDR3 DNA follows: TGTGCCAGCAGCTTATCGCCCAGCTCAGATACGCAGTATTTT. Protein sequence: CASSLSPSSDTQYF.

V and J are TRBV27 and TRBJ2-1, with D maybe TRBD2 (6 bases). V lost 5 bases to trimming and J lost 0 bases, with 11 bases between them. This CDR3 region has 15 residues. Germline lookup yields CDR1 MNHEY and CDR2 SMNVEV (reference sequence). Here the CDR3 reads CASSPGLTSYNEQFF. The CDR3 DNA reads TGTGCCAGCAGTCCCGGACTAACCTCCTACAATGAGCAGTTCTTC.